The 19 T cell receptor beta chains presented below share a single source sample, sequenced in a study of T cells in Graves' hyperthyroidism and ophthalmopathy. Authors of the study amplified TCR beta CDR3 regions from RNA transcripts. HTBI primers were used for first-round RT-PCR of the TCR CDR3. One entry per CDR3 protein results from TCRdb running MiXCR on the multiplex PCR reads. The sample records 730,000 or so distinct CDR3 sequences, roughly 20% being singletons. Sequencing input: blood. Receptors were obtained from a woman between 50 and 59 years old with Graves' hyperthyroidism that later progressed to Graves' ophthalmopathy.

This clonotype came up many times. V and J are TRBV11-2 and TRBJ2-7; possible D gene TRBD1, 5 bases. CDR3 length: 15 amino acids. Per the germline V gene, CDR1 is SGHAT and CDR2 is FQNNGV. Between the trimmed V and J ends, which lost 1 base and 0 bases, there was a span of 10 bases. The DNA for the CDR3 is TGTGCCAGCAGCTTAGTACCAGGGTTCTCCTACGAGCAGTACTTC. This sequence encodes CASSLVPGFSYEQYF.

This clonotype has ten or more counts. The rearrangement uses TRBV20-1 and TRBJ2-5; TRBD2 agrees at 12 bases. The germline V gene has CDR1 DFQATT and CDR2 SNEGSKA (reference sequence). J gave up 5 bases and V 5 bases, and 12 bases lay outside the gene matches. This CDR3 contains 16 residues. CDR3 sequence: CSAHAASGGAGETQYF. DNA for the CDR3: TGCAGTGCTCATGCGGCTAGCGGGGGGGCCGGCGAGACCCAGTACTTC.

This clonotype was seen at least ten times. The genes are TRBV27 and TRBJ1-1; 9 nucleotides align to TRBD1. CDR1 is MNHEY and CDR2 is SMNVEV in the germline V gene (reference sequence). Unmatched junction bases numbered 3, after V lost 2 bases and J lost 2 bases. The CDR3 contains 15 residues. This chain's CDR3 is CASSLTGGVNTEAFF. In DNA, the CDR3 is TGTGCCAGCAGTTTAACAGGGGGCGTCAACACTGAAGCTTTCTTT.

In this sample, this clonotype turned up a few times. V gene TRBV6-2 or TRBV6-3 combines with J gene TRBJ2-1; 7 positions match TRBD2. CDR1 MNHEY and CDR2 SVGEGT come from the germline V gene. Trimming cost V 4 bases and J 9 bases; bases outside gene matches: 18. This CDR3 region has 17 residues. This chain's CDR3 is CASSSQISGVLGSEQFF. In nucleotides, the CDR3 is TGTGCCAGCAGTTCCCAAATAAGCGGGGTACTAGGGAGTGAGCAGTTCTTC.

This chain links TRBV6-1 with TRBJ1-6; 9 bases line up with TRBD1. CDR3 size: 20 residues. Germline assignment: CDR1 MNHNS and CDR2 SASEGT. After removal of 5 bases from V and 4 bases from J, the junction contained 18 bases not matched to a gene. For the CDR3, the DNA is TGTGCCAGCAGTCGACACCCCGGACAGGGGACACCCGCGTATAATTCACCCCTCCACTTT. Residues: CASSRHPGQGTPAYNSPLHF.

The gene calls are TRBV2 and TRBJ2-1; D may be TRBD2 (5 bases). With 0 bases removed from V and 12 bases from J, the gap between germline ends came to 21 bases. CDR3 length: 16 residues. Germline V gives CDR1 SNHLY, CDR2 FYNNEI. This chain's CDR3 is CASSEAAGNNGQSQFF. Here the CDR3 DNA reads TGTGCCAGCAGTGAAGCGGCGGGTAATAACGGGCAGTCGCAGTTCTTC.

Details on this clonotype: A read error is possible here, since a much larger clone lies one base away. This chain uses TRBV11-2 with TRBJ2-2; 7 bases match TRBD1. The CDR3 length is 16 residues. The germline CDR1 and CDR2 sequences are SGHAT and FQNNGV. The CDR3 reads CASSPRTGGNTGELSF. The CDR3 DNA follows: TGTGCCAGCAGCCCACGGACAGGTGGTAATACCGGGGAGCTGTCTTTT. The whole variable domain, filled in from reference TRBV11-2 and TRBJ2-2, reads EAGVAQSPRYKIIEKRQSVAFWCNPISGHATLYWYQQILGQGPKLLIQFQNNGVVDDSQLPKDRFSAERLKGVDSTLKIQPAKLEDSAVYLCASSPRTGGNTGELSFGEGSRLTVL.

This clonotype was seen more than once but under ten times. The V and J genes are TRBV9 and TRBJ2-2; 13 bases are a match to TRBD2. The germline CDR1 and CDR2 sequences are SGDLS and YYNGEE. The CDR3 runs to 17 residues. Trimming cost V 3 bases and J 4 bases; bases outside gene matches: 6. CDR3 protein: CASSARLAGGLTGELFF. In nucleotides, the CDR3 is TGTGCCAGCAGCGCCCGACTAGCGGGGGGACTCACCGGGGAGCTGTTTTTT.

This sequence joins TRBV6-2 or TRBV6-3 and TRBJ2-7; D is ambiguous. Germline-derived CDR1 and CDR2 are MNHEY and SVGEGT. V was trimmed by 2 bases and J by 2 bases, leaving 7 bases between them. This CDR3 is 13 amino acids long. The CDR3 spells CASSYLTAYEQYF. The CDR3 DNA is TGTGCCAGCAGTTACCTCACAGCCTACGAGCAGTACTTC.

In the case of this clonotype: A read error may produce the germline difference seen at one junction end. The rearrangement links TRBV24-1 to TRBJ2-3, with D uncertain. The CDR3 runs 15 residues. Germline values: CDR1 KGHDR, CDR2 SFDVKD. CDR3 nucleotides: TGTGCCACCAGTGTCGTCGGTGGGCCCACAGATGCGCAGTATTTT. Translating it yields CATSVVGGPTDAQYF.

This clonotype has more than one count but fewer than ten. The genes are TRBV7-6 and TRBJ2-7; TRBD1 might be the D (6 bases). Trimming left V 0 bases short and J 4 bases short, with 16 bases between. CDR3 size: 16 residues. Germline values: CDR1 SGHVS, CDR2 FNYEAQ. CDR3 loop: CASSLAGTGWVYEQYF. The CDR3, as DNA: TGTGCCAGCAGCTTAGCAGGAACAGGGTGGGTTTACGAGCAGTACTTC.

This clonotype was counted only a few times. The rearrangement links TRBV6-2 or TRBV6-3 to TRBJ1-5, with D possibly matching TRBD1 (5 bases). The germline V and J ends were trimmed by 1 base and 0 bases, with 10 bases remaining between them. Germline CDR1 is MNHEY and CDR2 is SVGEGT. The CDR3 runs to 16 residues. CDR3 bases: TGTGCCAGCAGTTACTACGCGACAGATAGCAATCAGCCCCAGCATTTT. This sequence encodes CASSYYATDSNQPQHF.

The chain links TRBV12-3 or TRBV12-4 to TRBJ1-2; TRBD1 matches 7 bases. The ends lost 6 bases at V and 3 bases at J; junction bases unmatched: 10. This CDR3 spans 15 amino acids. CDR3 residues: CASSPLGQTYYGYTF. The CDR3 coding sequence is TGTGCCAGCAGCCCGCTGGGACAGACTTACTATGGCTACACCTTC.

The chain joins TRBV10-3 to TRBJ1-6; no firm D call. Germline values: CDR1 ENHRY, CDR2 SYGVKD. V lost 8 bases, J lost 11 bases, and 19 bases lay in between. CDR3 length equals 14 residues. This CDR3 reads CAICHLPQRAPLHF. DNA of the CDR3: TGTGCCATCTGCCACTTACCCCAAAGGGCACCCCTCCACTTT.

This clonotype was seen many times. The V and J genes are TRBV11-2 and TRBJ1-3, with unresolved D. Germline assignment: CDR1 SGHAT and CDR2 FQNNGV. The CDR3 spans 15 residues. V was shortened by 0 bases and J by 4 bases, with 10 bases between the two germline ends. CDR3: CASSLDRTPGNTIYF. CDR3 in DNA: TGTGCCAGCAGCTTAGATCGTACACCGGGAAACACCATATATTTT. The full variable domain, its missing parts supplied by reference TRBV11-2 and TRBJ1-3, is EAGVAQSPRYKIIEKRQSVAFWCNPISGHATLYWYQQILGQGPKLLIQFQNNGVVDDSQLPKDRFSAERLKGVDSTLKIQPAKLEDSAVYLCASSLDRTPGNTIYFGEGSWLTVV.

The chain is built from TRBV6-1 and TRBJ2-7; 7 nucleotides align to TRBD2. The CDR3 runs 14 residues. After removal of 7 bases from V and 1 base from J, the junction contained 7 bases not matched to a gene. CDR1 is MNHNS and CDR2 is SASEGT in the germline V gene. CDR3 in DNA: TGTGCCAGCAATAGGGACTACGCATCCTACGAGCAGTACTTC. Protein product: CASNRDYASYEQYF.

The genes are TRBV3-1 and TRBJ1-2, with 7 bases lining up with TRBD1. Germline V lookup: CDR1 LGHDT, CDR2 YNNKEL (reference sequence). The CDR3 spans 16 residues. After removal of 1 base from V and 3 bases from J, the junction contained 8 bases not matched to a gene. CDR3 loop: CASSQVSGTEDYGYTF. Written as DNA, the CDR3 is TGTGCCAGCAGCCAAGTCTCCGGGACAGAAGACTATGGCTACACCTTC.

In its sample, this clonotype was seen many times. The chain links TRBV6-1 to TRBJ2-5; TRBD2 might be the D (5 bases). Germline-derived CDR1 and CDR2 are MNHNS and SASEGT. V shed 4 bases and J shed 7 bases, with 16 bases lying between them. CDR3 length: 14 residues. The CDR3 DNA is TGTGCCAGCAGTGCGTCCCGACCCGGAGGGACCCAGTACTTC. Translation gives CASSASRPGGTQYF.

This clonotype occurred many times. J is TRBJ1-1 and V is TRBV12-3 or TRBV12-4; 9 nucleotides align to TRBD1. V gave up 5 bases and J gave up 5 bases; unmatched junction bases: 9. CDR3 length: 15 residues. The CDR3 sequence: CASSKETGGWTEAFF. The DNA of the CDR3 is TGTGCCAGCAGTAAAGAGACAGGGGGTTGGACTGAAGCTTTCTTT.